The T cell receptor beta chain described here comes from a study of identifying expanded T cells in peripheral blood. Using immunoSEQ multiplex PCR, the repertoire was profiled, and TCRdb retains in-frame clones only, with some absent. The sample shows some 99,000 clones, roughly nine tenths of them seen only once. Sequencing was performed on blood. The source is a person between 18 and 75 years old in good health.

For the CDR3, the DNA is TGTGCCAGCAGCGAGGGACAGCCAACTAATGAAAAACTGTTTTTT. It encodes CASSEGQPTNEKLFF. The chain couples TRBV7-9 to TRBJ1-4, with 7 bases that match TRBD1. With 5 bases clipped from V and 0 bases from J, the junction kept 3 bases outside the gene matches. Germline V gene data show CDR1 as SEHNR and CDR2 as FQNEAQ (reference sequence). The CDR3 has 15 amino acids.